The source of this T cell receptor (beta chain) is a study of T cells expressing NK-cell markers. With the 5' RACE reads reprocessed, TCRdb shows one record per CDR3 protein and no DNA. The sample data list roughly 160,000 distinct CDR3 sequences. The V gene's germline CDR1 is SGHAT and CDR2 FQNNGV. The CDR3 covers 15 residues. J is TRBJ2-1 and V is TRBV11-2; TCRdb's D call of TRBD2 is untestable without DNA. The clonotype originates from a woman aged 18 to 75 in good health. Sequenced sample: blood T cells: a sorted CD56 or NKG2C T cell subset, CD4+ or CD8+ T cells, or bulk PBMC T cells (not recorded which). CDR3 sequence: CASSPRLAAHNEQFF.